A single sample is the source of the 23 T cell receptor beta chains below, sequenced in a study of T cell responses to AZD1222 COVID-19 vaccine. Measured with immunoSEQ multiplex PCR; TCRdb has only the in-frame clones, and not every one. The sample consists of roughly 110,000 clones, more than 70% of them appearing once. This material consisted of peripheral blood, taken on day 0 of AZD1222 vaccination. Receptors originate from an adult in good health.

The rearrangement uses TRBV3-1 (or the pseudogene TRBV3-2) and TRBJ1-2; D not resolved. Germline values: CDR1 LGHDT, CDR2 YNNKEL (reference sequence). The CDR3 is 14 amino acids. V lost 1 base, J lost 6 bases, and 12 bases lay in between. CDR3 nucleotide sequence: TGTGCCAGCAGCCAAGTTTCGCTAACCCATGGCTACACCTTC. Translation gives CASSQVSLTHGYTF.

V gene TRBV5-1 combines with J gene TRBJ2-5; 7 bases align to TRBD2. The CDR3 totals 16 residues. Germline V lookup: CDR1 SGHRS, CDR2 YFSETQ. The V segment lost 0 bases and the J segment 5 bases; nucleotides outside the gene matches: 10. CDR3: CASSLEASGAYETQYF. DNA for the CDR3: TGCGCCAGCAGCTTGGAGGCTAGCGGAGCGTATGAGACCCAGTACTTC.

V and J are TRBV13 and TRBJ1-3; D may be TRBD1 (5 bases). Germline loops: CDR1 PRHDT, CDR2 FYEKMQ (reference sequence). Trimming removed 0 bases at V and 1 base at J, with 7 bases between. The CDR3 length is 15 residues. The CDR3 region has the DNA TGTGCCAGCAGCTTAGGCCGGGGGTCTGGAAACACCATATATTTT. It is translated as CASSLGRGSGNTIYF.

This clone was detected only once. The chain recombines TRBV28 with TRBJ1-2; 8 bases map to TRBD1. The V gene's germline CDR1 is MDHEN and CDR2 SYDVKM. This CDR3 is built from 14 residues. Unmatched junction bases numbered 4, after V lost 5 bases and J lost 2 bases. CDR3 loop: CASSRGQGNYGYTF. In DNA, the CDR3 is TGTGCCAGCAGTCGCGGACAGGGAAACTATGGCTACACCTTC.

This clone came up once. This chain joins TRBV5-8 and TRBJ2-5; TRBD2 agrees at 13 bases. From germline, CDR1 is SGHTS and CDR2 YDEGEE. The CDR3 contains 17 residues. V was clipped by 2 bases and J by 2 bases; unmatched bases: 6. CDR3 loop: CASSFGGTSGIQETQYF. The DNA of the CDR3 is TGTGCCAGCAGCTTCGGGGGGACTAGCGGGATACAAGAGACCCAGTACTTC.

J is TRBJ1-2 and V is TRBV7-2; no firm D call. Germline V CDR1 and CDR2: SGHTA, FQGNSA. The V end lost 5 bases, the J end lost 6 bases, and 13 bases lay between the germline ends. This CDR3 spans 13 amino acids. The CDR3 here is CASSLGRENGYTF. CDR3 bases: TGTGCCAGCAGCCTTGGTCGGGAAAATGGCTACACCTTC.

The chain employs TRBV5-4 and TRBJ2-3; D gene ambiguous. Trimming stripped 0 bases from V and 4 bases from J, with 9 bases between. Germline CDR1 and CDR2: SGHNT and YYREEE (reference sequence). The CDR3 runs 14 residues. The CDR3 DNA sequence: TGTGCCAGCAGCTTGGGGGTGACGGCAGATACGCAGTATTTT. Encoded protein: CASSLGVTADTQYF.

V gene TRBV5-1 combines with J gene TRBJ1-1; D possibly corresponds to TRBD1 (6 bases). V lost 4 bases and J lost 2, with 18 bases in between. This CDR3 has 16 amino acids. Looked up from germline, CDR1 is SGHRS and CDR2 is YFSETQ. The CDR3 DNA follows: TGCGCCAGCAGCCCGGTGGTTCCCAGGGGCAACACTGAAGCTTTCTTT. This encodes CASSPVVPRGNTEAFF.

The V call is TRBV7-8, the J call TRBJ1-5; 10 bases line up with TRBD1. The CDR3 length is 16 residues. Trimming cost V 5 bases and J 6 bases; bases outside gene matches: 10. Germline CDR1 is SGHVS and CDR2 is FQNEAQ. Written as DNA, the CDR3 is TGTGCCAGCAGCCTCGCCGGGACAGGGGTTGGTCAGCCCCAGCATTTT. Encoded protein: CASSLAGTGVGQPQHF.

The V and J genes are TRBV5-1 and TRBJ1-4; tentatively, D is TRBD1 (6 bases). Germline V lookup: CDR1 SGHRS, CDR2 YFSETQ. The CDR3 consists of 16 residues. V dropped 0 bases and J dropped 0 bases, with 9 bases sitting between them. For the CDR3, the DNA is TGCGCCAGCAGCTTGGGCAGGGGTCCAACTAATGAAAAACTGTTTTTT. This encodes CASSLGRGPTNEKLFF.

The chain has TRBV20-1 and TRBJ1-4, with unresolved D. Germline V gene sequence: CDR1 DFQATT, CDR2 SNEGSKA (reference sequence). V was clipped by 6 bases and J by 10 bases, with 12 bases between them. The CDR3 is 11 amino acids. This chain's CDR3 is CSAPARGKLFF. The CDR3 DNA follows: TGCAGTGCACCTGCCCGGGGAAAACTGTTTTTT.

This chain's CDR3 is CASSFGETQYF. The CDR3 DNA reads TGTGCCAGCAGTTTTGGGGAGACCCAGTACTTC. The chain combines TRBV12-3 or TRBV12-4 with TRBJ2-5; D is undetermined. The germline V and J ends were trimmed by 3 bases and 5 bases, with 4 bases remaining between them. This CDR3 has 11 residues.

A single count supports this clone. The CDR3 reads CASRLRQGGLDEQFF. CDR3 sequence (DNA): TGTGCCAGCAGACTTCGACAGGGAGGTCTGGATGAGCAGTTCTTC. V is TRBV5-4 and J is TRBJ2-1; tentative D call: TRBD1 (7 bases). V lost 5 bases to trimming and J lost 8 bases, with 20 bases between them. The CDR3 runs to 15 residues. Germline lookup yields CDR1 SGHNT and CDR2 YYREEE (reference sequence).

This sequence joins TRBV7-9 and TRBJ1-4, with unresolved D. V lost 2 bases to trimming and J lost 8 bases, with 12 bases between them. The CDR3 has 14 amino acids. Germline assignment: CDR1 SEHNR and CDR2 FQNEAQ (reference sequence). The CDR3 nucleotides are TGTGCCAGCAGCTTATCCTCGGCGACGGAAAAACTGTTTTTT. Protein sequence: CASSLSSATEKLFF.

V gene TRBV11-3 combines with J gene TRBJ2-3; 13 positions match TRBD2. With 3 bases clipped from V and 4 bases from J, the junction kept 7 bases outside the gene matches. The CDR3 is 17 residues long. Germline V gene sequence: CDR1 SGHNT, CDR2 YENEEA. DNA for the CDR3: TGTGCCAGCAGCTTCTTAGGACTAGCGGGAGCGGCAGATACGCAGTATTTT. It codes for CASSFLGLAGAADTQYF.

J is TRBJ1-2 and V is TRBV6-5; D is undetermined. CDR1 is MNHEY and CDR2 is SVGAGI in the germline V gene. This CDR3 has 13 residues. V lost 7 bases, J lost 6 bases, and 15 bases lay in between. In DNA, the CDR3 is TGTGCCAGCACCTCTACCTACAGCGATGGCTACACCTTC. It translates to CASTSTYSDGYTF.

Here the CDR3 DNA reads TGTGCCAGCAGTCCCCGGGACACAAACTACGAGCAGTACTTC. Amino acid sequence: CASSPRDTNYEQYF. The gene calls are TRBV27 and TRBJ2-7, with D possibly TRBD1 on 6 matching bases. The CDR3 length is 14 residues. The V and J ends lost 5 bases and 3 bases respectively, with 14 bases between them. Germline V gene data show CDR1 as MNHEY and CDR2 as SMNVEV (reference sequence).

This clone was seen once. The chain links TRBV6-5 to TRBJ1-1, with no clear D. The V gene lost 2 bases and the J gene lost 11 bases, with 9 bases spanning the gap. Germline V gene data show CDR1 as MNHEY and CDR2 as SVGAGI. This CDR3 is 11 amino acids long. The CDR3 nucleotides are TGTGCCAGCAGTTACGGGCGGAGTGCTTTCTTT. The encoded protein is CASSYGRSAFF.

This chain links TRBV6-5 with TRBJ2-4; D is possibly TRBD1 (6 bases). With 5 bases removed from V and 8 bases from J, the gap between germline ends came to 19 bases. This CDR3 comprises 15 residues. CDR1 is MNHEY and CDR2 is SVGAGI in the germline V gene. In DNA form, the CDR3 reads TGTGCCAGCAGTCCACAGGGCACGCTGGGGCACATTCAGTACTTC. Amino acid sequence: CASSPQGTLGHIQYF.

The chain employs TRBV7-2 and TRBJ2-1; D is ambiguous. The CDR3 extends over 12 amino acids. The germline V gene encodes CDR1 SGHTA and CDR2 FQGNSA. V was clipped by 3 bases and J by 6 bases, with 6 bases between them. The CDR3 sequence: CASSFRANEQFF. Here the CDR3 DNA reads TGTGCCAGCAGCTTTAGGGCCAATGAGCAGTTCTTC.

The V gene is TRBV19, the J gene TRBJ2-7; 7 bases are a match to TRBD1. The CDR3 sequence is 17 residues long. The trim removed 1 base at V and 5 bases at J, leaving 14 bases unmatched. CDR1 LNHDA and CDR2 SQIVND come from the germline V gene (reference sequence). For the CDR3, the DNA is TGTGCCAGTAGTATAGTTCTCACAGGGGCAACTGGGGACGAGCAGTACTTC. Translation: CASSIVLTGATGDEQYF.

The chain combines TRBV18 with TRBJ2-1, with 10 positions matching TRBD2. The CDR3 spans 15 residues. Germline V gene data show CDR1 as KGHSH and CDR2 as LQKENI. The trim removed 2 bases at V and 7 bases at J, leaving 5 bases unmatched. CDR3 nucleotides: TGTGCCAGCTCACCAGGACTAGCGGATGATAATGAGCAGTTCTTC. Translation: CASSPGLADDNEQFF.

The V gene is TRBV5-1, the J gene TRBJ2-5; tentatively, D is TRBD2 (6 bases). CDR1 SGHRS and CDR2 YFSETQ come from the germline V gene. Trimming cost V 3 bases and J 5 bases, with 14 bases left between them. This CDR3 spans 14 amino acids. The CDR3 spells CASSSLTSGETQYF. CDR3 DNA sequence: TGCGCCAGCAGCTCCTTGACTAGTGGGGAGACCCAGTACTTC.